This T cell receptor (beta chain) is drawn from a study of T-cell memory formation after mild COVID-19. Study-level findings and limits: Among clones contracting day 15 to 85, CD4/CD8 was balanced, whereas later expanders leaned CD4+. Contracting clones localized mainly to CM and EM when CD4+ and mainly to EMRA when CD8+. Pre-infection memory showed some responding clones, and this suggested that cross-reactive memory joined.

A remark on this clonotype: Its specificity is not known.

V lost 2 bases to trimming and J lost 2 bases, with 24 bases between them. The CDR3 runs to 19 residues. Germline V lookup: CDR1 SEHNR, CDR2 FQNEAQ (reference sequence). 5'RACE primed from the constant segment yielded TCR alpha and TCR beta cDNA libraries bearing sample barcodes and UMIs. One entry per CDR3 protein results from TCRdb running MiXCR on the 5' RACE reads. The data hold 550,000 to 700,000 distinct CDR3 sequences, with roughly 17% observed a single time. This chain joins TRBV7-9 and TRBJ2-5, with a possible D match to TRBD2 (6 bases). This receptor was identified in an adult woman who had mild COVID-19 (a few samples of this study predate the infection). Cell type and time point are not known. The sample was PBMCs or a T cell subset sorted from them (not recorded which). CDR3 bases: TGTGCCAGCAGCTTAATTACGGGGAGGATTCCCCCCCGTCAAGAGACCCAGTACTTC. Its translation is CASSLITGRIPPRQETQYF.